The 32 T cell receptor beta chains listed next were all sequenced from one sample in a study of blood T cell repertoires in COVID-19. Sequencing was performed with immunoSEQ multiplex PCR; in TCRdb, only in-frame clones are kept and a portion is missing. The data hold some 240,000 clones, with 80% observed a single time. Sequenced material: peripheral blood. These receptors originate from a human donor in a cohort sampled during active COVID-19.

The chain couples TRBV5-4 to TRBJ2-5, with TRBD1 matching over 9 bases. V lost 4 bases, J lost 3 bases, and 7 bases stayed unmatched. Germline CDR1 reads SGHNT; CDR2 reads YYREEE (reference sequence). The CDR3 runs 15 residues. This CDR3 is CASSRDRQGEETQYF. The DNA of the CDR3 is TGTGCCAGCAGCCGGGATAGACAGGGGGAAGAGACCCAGTACTTC.

There are a few counts of this clone. The chain has TRBV30 and TRBJ2-7; a weak D match, TRBD2 (5 bases). The CDR3 length is 15 residues. Trimming shortened V by 0 bases and J by 2 bases, and 14 bases separated the two germline ends. The germline V gene encodes CDR1 GTSNPN and CDR2 SVGIG (reference sequence). This CDR3 is CAWSVGIGKAYEQYF. CDR3 coding DNA: TGTGCCTGGAGTGTAGGGATCGGGAAAGCCTACGAGCAGTACTTC.

This chain joins TRBV10-3 and TRBJ2-2; 7 bases agree with TRBD2. The CDR3 is 16 residues long. Germline assignment: CDR1 ENHRY and CDR2 SYGVKD. V was clipped by 2 bases and J by 1 base; unmatched bases: 4. The CDR3 bases are TGTGCCATCAGTGAGATGGGAGGGAAGAACACCGGGGAGCTGTTTTTT. Translating gives CAISEMGGKNTGELFF.

V usage is TRBV19 and J usage is TRBJ1-4; 7 bases are a match to TRBD1. V lost 5 bases, J lost 8 bases, and 5 bases stayed unmatched. The CDR3 length is 13 residues. Germline V CDR1 and CDR2: LNHDA, SQIVND (reference sequence). CDR3 amino acids: CASSPRTGEKLFF. CDR3 nucleotides: TGTGCCAGTAGTCCTCGGACAGGCGAAAAACTGTTTTTT. Using reference TRBV19 and TRBJ1-4 for the parts outside the CDR3, the full variable domain is DGGITQSPKYLFRKEGQNVTLSCEQNLNHDAMYWYRQDPGQGLRLIYYSQIVNDFQKGDIAEGYSVSREKKESFPLTVTSAQKNPTAFYLCASSPRTGEKLFFGSGTQLSVL.

This clone came up once. CDR3 sequence reads: CAIRLISPGLGVDTQYF. In nucleotides, the CDR3 is TGTGCCATCAGACTGATATCTCCGGGACTAGGGGTAGATACGCAGTATTTT. The V gene is TRBV10-3, the J gene TRBJ2-3; TRBD2 matches at 8 bases. The junction had 16 bases not matched to a gene; V was cut back by 6 bases and J by 5 bases. This CDR3 has 17 residues. Germline values: CDR1 ENHRY, CDR2 SYGVKD.

The chain joins TRBV7-2 to TRBJ1-6; the match to TRBD1 covers 7 bases. CDR1 and CDR2 (germline): SGHTA, FQGNSA. Unmatched junction bases numbered 6, after V lost 3 bases and J lost 10 bases. The CDR3 contains 14 residues. The CDR3 sequence: CASSFDREWSPLHF. Written as DNA, the CDR3 is TGTGCCAGCAGCTTTGACAGGGAATGGTCACCCCTCCACTTT.

This chain joins TRBV11-3 and TRBJ1-5; D is uncertain. V lost 5 bases and J 7 bases, leaving 15 bases between the germline ends. This CDR3 has 14 amino acids. Germline V gene sequence: CDR1 SGHNT, CDR2 YENEEA. This CDR3 is CASSPPERGQPQHF. CDR3 coding DNA: TGTGCCAGCAGCCCCCCCGAACGAGGGCAGCCCCAGCATTTT.

J is TRBJ1-4 and V is TRBV3-1 (or the pseudogene TRBV3-2); maybe TRBD1 (6 bases). V was cut by 2 bases and J by 7 bases, with 14 bases left in between. Germline assignment: CDR1 LGHDT and CDR2 YNNKEL (reference sequence). This CDR3 is 15 amino acids long. As DNA, the CDR3 is TGTGCCAGCAGCCAAAATACAGGGCAAGGTGAAAAACTGTTTTTT. Translation: CASSQNTGQGEKLFF.

This clone appeared many times. CDR3 loop: CASSLWTGGNTEAFF. The CDR3 coding sequence is TGTGCCAGCAGTCTGTGGACAGGCGGTAACACTGAAGCTTTCTTT. The V gene is TRBV27, the J gene TRBJ1-1; 7 bases are a match to TRBD1. With V trimmed by 5 bases and J by 2 bases, 8 bases remained unmatched. The CDR3 is 15 amino acids. The V gene's germline CDR1 is MNHEY and CDR2 SMNVEV (reference sequence).

The chain is built from TRBV20-1 and TRBJ2-5, with D uncertain. The CDR3 has 10 amino acids. Trimming shortened V by 5 bases and J by 5 bases, and 6 bases separated the two germline ends. The germline V gene has CDR1 DFQATT and CDR2 SNEGSKA (reference sequence). The CDR3 loop is CSAFRETQYF. The DNA for the CDR3 is TGCAGTGCTTTCAGGGAGACCCAGTACTTC.

The CDR3 region is CASSRDRPNYGYTF. Here the CDR3 DNA reads TGTGCCAGCTCACGGGACAGACCTAACTATGGCTACACCTTC. This chain connects TRBV18 to TRBJ1-2; 7 bases are a match to TRBD1. The CDR3 totals 14 residues. From germline, CDR1 is KGHSH and CDR2 LQKENI. J lost 0 bases, V lost 4 bases, and 2 bases had no gene match.

CDR3: CASSSSGKRGTEQYF. As DNA, the CDR3 is TGTGCCAGCAGCTCTAGCGGGAAAAGGGGAACCGAGCAGTACTTC. The chain carries TRBV11-1 and TRBJ2-7, with 9 positions matching TRBD2. Trimming cost V 4 bases and J 6 bases; bases outside gene matches: 10. Germline V lookup: CDR1 SGHAT, CDR2 FQDESV (reference sequence). This CDR3 has 15 amino acids.

The chain links TRBV18 to TRBJ1-6; D remains ambiguous. Germline V CDR1 and CDR2: KGHSH, LQKENI. The V end lost 2 bases, the J end lost 0 bases, and 5 bases lay between the germline ends. The CDR3 sequence is 15 residues long. The CDR3 loop is CASSPESSYNSPLHF. The CDR3 DNA sequence: TGTGCCAGCTCACCAGAGAGCTCCTATAATTCACCCCTCCACTTT.

This chain joins TRBV28 and TRBJ1-5; D may be TRBD1 (5 bases). The CDR3 is 17 residues long. Germline V gene lookup returns CDR1 MDHEN and CDR2 SYDVKM. The V end lost 6 bases, the J end lost 0 bases, and 18 bases lay between the germline ends. CDR3 nucleotide sequence: TGTGCCAGCAGGGATCGCGTCAGGGTAAATAGCAATCAGCCCCAGCATTTT. It translates to CASRDRVRVNSNQPQHF.

CDR3 in amino acids: CASSILGTGNGYTF. In DNA, the CDR3 is TGTGCCAGCAGCATCCTCGGGACAGGGAATGGCTACACCTTC. The chain employs TRBV7-9 and TRBJ1-2, with TRBD1 identical over 9 bases. V dropped 5 bases and J dropped 6; count of bases not matched to a gene: 7. CDR1 and CDR2 from the germline V gene are SEHNR and FQNEAQ (reference sequence). This CDR3 spans 14 amino acids.

The V gene is TRBV11-2, the J gene TRBJ2-7, with 8 bases lining up with TRBD1. The CDR3 runs 12 residues. V lost 5 bases, J lost 11 bases, and 8 bases stayed unmatched. CDR1 and CDR2 from the germline V gene are SGHAT and FQNNGV. CDR3 in amino acids: CASSPGQGLKYF. As DNA, the CDR3 is TGTGCCAGCAGCCCCGGACAGGGCCTAAAGTACTTC.

The rearrangement uses TRBV6-5 and TRBJ1-3; maybe TRBD1 (5 bases). The CDR3 runs 15 residues. V was trimmed by 0 bases and J by 4 bases, leaving 10 bases between them. CDR1 and CDR2 (germline): MNHEY, SVGAGI. The CDR3 loop is CASSYSGGVGNTIYF. In DNA, the CDR3 is TGTGCCAGCAGTTACTCAGGAGGGGTGGGAAACACCATATATTTT.

As concerns this clone: In the same sample, other DNA sequences code for this CDR3. This chain joins TRBV7-3 and TRBJ2-3, with 8 positions matching TRBD2. The CDR3 is 14 residues long. Germline assignment: CDR1 SGHTA and CDR2 FQGTGA. V shed 5 bases, J shed 1 base, and the junction held 2 bases outside the gene matches. CDR3 sequence reads: CASSPGGGTDTQYF. The CDR3 coding sequence is TGTGCCAGCAGCCCCGGGGGGGGCACAGATACGCAGTATTTT. The full variable domain, with the rest looked up from reference TRBV7-3 and TRBJ2-3, is GAGVSQTPSNKVTEKGKYVELRCDPISGHTALYWYRQSLGQGPEFLIYFQGTGAADDSGLPNDRFFAVRPEGSVSTLKIQRTERGDSAVYLCASSPGGGTDTQYFGPGTRLTVL.

The chain uses TRBV28 and TRBJ1-2, with a tentative D call TRBD1 (5 bases). From germline, CDR1 is MDHEN and CDR2 SYDVKM. The CDR3 has 14 residues. Trimming took off 4 bases at V and 7 bases at J, with 16 bases between the two ends. CDR3 DNA: TGTGCCAGCAGTTCCCCGGGGGAGTTGGGTGGCTACACCTTC. This sequence encodes CASSSPGELGGYTF.

The rearrangement links TRBV3-1 (or the pseudogene TRBV3-2) to TRBJ2-2; TRBD1 is a possible D gene (5 bases). The CDR3 is 14 residues long. The V gene's germline CDR1 is LGHDT and CDR2 YNNKEL (reference sequence). V dropped 4 bases and J dropped 7 bases, with 13 bases sitting between them. The CDR3 region is CASSRDSQGGELFF. The DNA for the CDR3 is TGTGCCAGCAGCCGAGATTCCCAGGGCGGGGAGCTGTTTTTT.

This clone was found many times. This chain connects TRBV18 to TRBJ1-3; the D gene is possibly TRBD1 (6 bases). The CDR3 spans 15 residues. Trimming left V 6 bases short and J 2 bases short, with 14 bases between. The germline V gene has CDR1 KGHSH and CDR2 LQKENI. CDR3 sequence (DNA): TGTGCCAGCTCCCAACAGGGAAAAGCTGGAAACACCATATATTTT. Its translation is CASSQQGKAGNTIYF.

The rearrangement uses TRBV5-1 and TRBJ1-3; 8 bases map to TRBD1. In germline, CDR1 is SGHRS, CDR2 YFSETQ. The length of the CDR3 is 15 residues. With V trimmed by 3 bases and J by 5 bases, 7 bases remained unmatched. For the CDR3, the DNA is TGCGCCAGCAGCTCCGGGACAGGCCAACGAAACACCATATATTTT. Its protein is CASSSGTGQRNTIYF.

The chain links TRBV3-1 (or the pseudogene TRBV3-2) to TRBJ1-2; the D gene is possibly TRBD1 (6 bases). There are 13 residues in the CDR3. Germline lookup yields CDR1 LGHDT and CDR2 YNNKEL (reference sequence). Trimming stripped 5 bases from V and 8 bases from J, with 15 bases between. The CDR3 here is CASSTQGRRGYTF. The CDR3 DNA sequence: TGTGCCAGCAGCACTCAGGGGAGACGAGGCTACACCTTC.

V usage is TRBV4-2 and J usage is TRBJ1-1; D gene unclear. In germline, CDR1 is LGHNA, CDR2 YNFKEQ. Trimming cost V 0 bases and J 4 bases, with 9 bases left between them. CDR3 size: 14 residues. Written as DNA, the CDR3 is TGTGCCAGCAGCCAAGATCTGGGGAGCACTGAAGCTTTCTTT. This sequence encodes CASSQDLGSTEAFF.

V gene TRBV24-1 combines with J gene TRBJ2-1; 8 bases map to TRBD2. The CDR3 has 15 amino acids. V shed 9 bases and J 4 bases; nucleotides not matched to a gene: 10. Per germline, CDR1 KGHDR and CDR2 SFDVKD. Here the CDR3 DNA reads TGTGCCACCCAAGGAGAAGCGGGAGAGTACAATGAGCAGTTCTTC. Residues: CATQGEAGEYNEQFF.

The chain recombines TRBV11-3 with TRBJ2-7; TRBD2 is a possible D gene (5 bases). The CDR3 loop spans 13 amino acids. V lost 1 base, J lost 5 bases, and 9 bases lay in between. CDR1 is SGHNT, CDR2 YENEEA, per germline. CDR3 in amino acids: CASSLGERNEQYF. The CDR3 DNA reads as TGTGCCAGCAGCTTAGGGGAGAGAAACGAGCAGTACTTC.

This clone has a single count. The chain couples TRBV6-5 to TRBJ2-5, with TRBD1 matching 7 bases. V dropped 6 bases and J dropped 5; count of bases not matched to a gene: 3. Germline assignment: CDR1 MNHEY and CDR2 SVGAGI. The CDR3 is 12 amino acids. The CDR3 here is CASSDRVETQYF. CDR3 DNA sequence: TGTGCCAGCAGCGACAGGGTCGAGACCCAGTACTTC.

The chain recombines TRBV4-2 with TRBJ2-1, with 9 bases matching TRBD1. The V segment lost 2 bases and the J segment 8 bases; nucleotides outside the gene matches: 7. Per the germline V gene, CDR1 is LGHNA and CDR2 is YNFKEQ. This CDR3 region has 15 residues. CDR3 region: CASSQRRDRVHEQFF. The CDR3 nucleotides read TGTGCCAGCAGCCAACGCCGGGACAGGGTCCATGAGCAGTTCTTC.

This clone came up many times. The chain couples TRBV6-1 to TRBJ1-5; no definite D call. V was trimmed by 3 bases and J by 4 bases, leaving 7 bases between them. CDR1 and CDR2 from the germline V gene are MNHNS and SASEGT. This CDR3 is built from 13 residues. The CDR3, as DNA: TGTGCCAGCAGTGAGCGGGAGAATCAGCCCCAGCATTTT. Its protein is CASSERENQPQHF.

Regarding this clone: Given a much more abundant clone one base away, this may be a read error. Other DNA sequences in the same sample also yield this CDR3. The V gene is TRBV4-2, the J gene TRBJ2-2, with 8 nucleotides matching TRBD2. The CDR3 has 17 residues. Looked up from germline, CDR1 is LGHNA and CDR2 is YNFKEQ. In nucleotides, the CDR3 is TGTGCCAGCAGCCAAGAAGCCGGGGGGGCGGACACCGGTGAGCTGTTTTTT. This gives the protein CASSQEAGGADTGELFF.

V and J are TRBV5-1 and TRBJ2-7; possibly TRBD2 for D (6 bases). Germline V gene lookup returns CDR1 SGHRS and CDR2 YFSETQ. V was trimmed by 3 bases and J by 2 bases, leaving 18 bases between them. The length of the CDR3 is 16 residues. In nucleotides, the CDR3 is TGCGCCAGCAGCTCACCCGAGGGCCGCGGGGCCTACGAGCAGTACTTC. This codes for CASSSPEGRGAYEQYF.

This sequence joins TRBV2 and TRBJ2-1; tentatively, D is TRBD2 (6 bases). Germline V gene lookup returns CDR1 SNHLY and CDR2 FYNNEI. The CDR3 loop spans 14 amino acids. Between the trimmed V and J ends, which lost 7 bases and 0 bases, there was a span of 10 bases. The chain's CDR3 is CASTRDDSYNEQFF. Here the CDR3 DNA reads TGTGCCAGCACGCGGGATGACTCCTACAATGAGCAGTTCTTC.